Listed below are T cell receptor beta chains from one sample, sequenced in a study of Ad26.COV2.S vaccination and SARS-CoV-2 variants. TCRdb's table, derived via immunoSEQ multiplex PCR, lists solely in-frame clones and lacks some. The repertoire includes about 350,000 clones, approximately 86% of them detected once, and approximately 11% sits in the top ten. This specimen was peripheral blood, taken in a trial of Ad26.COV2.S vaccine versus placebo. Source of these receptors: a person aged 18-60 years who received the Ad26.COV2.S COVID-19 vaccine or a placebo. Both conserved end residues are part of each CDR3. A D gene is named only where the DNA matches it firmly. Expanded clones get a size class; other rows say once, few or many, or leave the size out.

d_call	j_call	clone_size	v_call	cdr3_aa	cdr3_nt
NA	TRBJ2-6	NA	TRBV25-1	CASSQHSSGANVLTF	TGTGCCAGCAGTCAACACAGCTCTGGGGCCAACGTCCTGACTTTC
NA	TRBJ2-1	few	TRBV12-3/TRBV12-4	CASVRVNEQFF	TGTGCCAGCGTGCGGGTGAATGAGCAGTTCTTC
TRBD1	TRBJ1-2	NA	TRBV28	CASSRDSNYGYTF	TGTGCCAGCAGCCGGGACAGTAACTATGGCTACACCTTC
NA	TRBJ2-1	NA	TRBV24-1	CATSVSHLSGSYNEQFF	TGTGCCACCAGTGTTTCTCATTTATCTGGGTCCTACAATGAGCAGTTCTTC
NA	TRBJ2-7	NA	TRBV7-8	CASSGGYYEQYF	TGTGCCAGCTCCGGGGGTTACTACGAGCAGTACTTC
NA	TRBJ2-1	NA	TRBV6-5	CASSYSRGDNEQFF	TGTGCCAGCAGTTACTCGAGAGGGGACAATGAGCAGTTCTTC
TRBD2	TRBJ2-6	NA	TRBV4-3	CASSQDWLAGAGANVLTF	TGCGCCAGCAGCCAAGATTGGCTAGCGGGAGCTGGGGCCAACGTCCTGACTTTC
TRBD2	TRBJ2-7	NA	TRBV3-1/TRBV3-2	CASSPWTSGKYEQYF	TGTGCCAGCAGCCCTTGGACTAGCGGGAAATACGAGCAGTACTTC
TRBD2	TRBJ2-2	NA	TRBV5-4	CASSLAGGAGELFF	TGTGCCAGCAGCTTGGCGGGAGGCGCGGGGGAGCTGTTTTTT
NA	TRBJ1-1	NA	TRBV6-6	CASSQGRGNTEAFF	TGTGCCAGCAGTCAGGGCAGGGGTAACACTGAAGCTTTCTTT
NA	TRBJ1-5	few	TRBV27	CASSSGAYNQPQHF	TGTGCCAGCAGTTCAGGGGCGTATAATCAGCCCCAGCATTTT
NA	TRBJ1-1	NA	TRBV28	CASNGGEGGVTEAFF	TGTGCCAGCAACGGGGGAGAGGGAGGGGTCACTGAAGCTTTCTTT
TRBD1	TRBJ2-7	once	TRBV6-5	CASSLGTGTYEQYF	TGTGCCAGCAGTTTAGGGACAGGAACCTACGAGCAGTACTTC
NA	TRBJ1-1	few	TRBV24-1	CATKAKGSTEAFF	TGTGCCACCAAGGCCAAAGGGAGCACTGAAGCTTTCTTT
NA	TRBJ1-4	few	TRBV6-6	CASFTGLAEKLFF	TGTGCCAGCTTTACCGGGTTAGCTGAAAAACTGTTTTTT
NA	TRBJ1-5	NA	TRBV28	CASSPMHVGQPQHF	TGTGCCAGCAGTCCCATGCATGTAGGTCAGCCCCAGCATTTT
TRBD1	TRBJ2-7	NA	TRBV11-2	CASSPGQGSYEQYF	TGTGCCAGCAGCCCGGGACAGGGGTCCTACGAGCAGTACTTC